The next 26 T cell receptor beta chains were all read from a single sample in a study of cytomegalovirus exposure and HLA in healthy donors. 60 Vbeta and 13 Jbeta primers were used in PCR. Here immunoSEQ multiplex PCR was the method, and the copy in TCRdb shows in-frame clones only, minus some. The sample holds 200,000 or so clones, more than 75% seen once. Sample: PBMCs. Every receptor here comes from a woman between 45 and 60 years old in good health and CMV-seropositive.

Worth noting for this clone: The sample contains more than one DNA sequence encoding this CDR3. This sequence joins TRBV5-1 and TRBJ2-1, with 7 bases matching TRBD1. After removal of 0 bases from V and 2 bases from J, the junction contained 2 bases not matched to a gene. CDR3 length equals 15 residues. The germline V gene has CDR1 SGHRS and CDR2 YFSETQ. DNA of the CDR3: TGCGCCAGCAGCTTGGGGCAGGGGGCCTACAATGAGCAGTTCTTC. This translates into CASSLGQGAYNEQFF.

The rearrangement uses TRBV28 and TRBJ1-5; 8 bases are a match to TRBD1. This CDR3 is built from 15 residues. Germline V gene lookup returns CDR1 MDHEN and CDR2 SYDVKM. The junction had 6 bases not matched to a gene; V was cut back by 3 bases and J by 5 bases. CDR3 sequence: CASSLETGAYQPQHF. The CDR3 region has the DNA TGTGCCAGCAGTTTGGAGACAGGGGCCTATCAGCCCCAGCATTTT.

The chain recombines TRBV20-1 with TRBJ2-3; tentative D call: TRBD1 (5 bases). The germline CDR1 and CDR2 sequences are DFQATT and SNEGSKA (reference sequence). Trimming pared 3 bases from V and 6 bases from J, leaving 7 bases between. The CDR3 contains 11 residues. CDR3 sequence reads: CSARGPDTQYF. CDR3 nucleotides: TGCAGTGCTAGGGGGCCGGATACGCAGTATTTT.

The chain is built from TRBV6-5 and TRBJ2-1; a possible D gene is TRBD2 (6 bases). Trimming removed 0 bases from V and 10 bases from J, with 19 bases in between. CDR1 is MNHEY, CDR2 SVGAGI, per germline. The CDR3 is 16 amino acids. In DNA, the CDR3 is TGTGCCAGCAGTTACTCGTACGGACGTGGCCGGGGGGAGCAGTTCTTC. Translation: CASSYSYGRGRGEQFF.

The CDR3 DNA follows: TGTGCCAGCAGCTCGCCTGGGACAGTGACAACCTACACCTTC. Protein product: CASSSPGTVTTYTF. The V and J genes are TRBV7-8 and TRBJ1-2; 7 bases are a match to TRBD1. The CDR3 extends over 14 amino acids. CDR1 is SGHVS and CDR2 is FQNEAQ in the germline V gene. The J segment lost 10 bases and the V segment lost 4 bases, leaving 12 bases of the junction unmatched.

The rearrangement joins TRBV11-3 to TRBJ1-3; D is ambiguous. This CDR3 comprises 18 residues. Per the germline V gene, CDR1 is SGHNT and CDR2 is YENEEA. Trimming took off 2 bases at V and 0 bases at J, with 17 bases between the two ends. Here the CDR3 DNA reads TGTGCCAGCAGCTTATCCCCTTTGTGCGTGAGCTCTGGAAACACCATATATTTT. It encodes CASSLSPLCVSSGNTIYF.

The V gene is TRBV7-9, the J gene TRBJ2-1; 13 bases are shared with TRBD2. This CDR3 spans 16 amino acids. Germline V gene sequence: CDR1 SEHNR, CDR2 FQNEAQ (reference sequence). J lost 0 bases, V lost 4 bases, and 0 bases had no gene match. For the CDR3, the DNA is TGTGCCAGCAGCTGGACTAGCGGGAGCTCCTACAATGAGCAGTTCTTC. Translating gives CASSWTSGSSYNEQFF.

This chain connects TRBV7-2 to TRBJ2-7; no firm D call. CDR1 is SGHTA and CDR2 is FQGNSA in the germline V gene. CDR3 length equals 15 residues. Trimming removed 5 bases from V and 0 bases from J, with 14 bases in between. Here the CDR3 DNA reads TGTGCCAGCAGCCAAAGTGTGGCGGACTCCTACGAGCAGTACTTC. It encodes CASSQSVADSYEQYF. The full variable domain, its missing parts supplied by reference TRBV7-2 and TRBJ2-7, is GAGVSQSPSNKVTEKGKDVELRCDPISGHTALYWYRQSLGQGLEFLIYFQGNSAPDKSGLPSDRFSAERTGGSVSTLTIQRTQQEDSAVYLCASSQSVADSYEQYFGPGTRLTVT.

V usage is TRBV5-1 and J usage is TRBJ1-1; D unresolved. V lost 4 bases, J lost 6 bases, and 16 bases lay in between. This CDR3 contains 14 residues. Germline values: CDR1 SGHRS, CDR2 YFSETQ. CDR3 region: CASSPSEENAEAFF. Written as DNA, the CDR3 is TGCGCCAGCAGCCCCTCGGAGGAAAACGCTGAAGCTTTCTTT.

This clone has just a few counts. The chain combines TRBV11-2 with TRBJ2-2; weak D call: TRBD2 (6 bases). V lost 5 bases and J lost 7, with 14 bases in between. The CDR3 sequence is 14 residues long. Germline values: CDR1 SGHAT, CDR2 FQNNGV. This CDR3 is CASSTRLDFGELFF. DNA for the CDR3: TGTGCCAGCAGCACTAGACTAGACTTCGGGGAGCTGTTTTTT.

The chain joins TRBV5-6 to TRBJ2-7; TRBD1 aligns across 7 bases. The germline CDR1 and CDR2 sequences are SGHDT and YYEEEE. The CDR3 runs 13 residues. J was trimmed by 5 bases and V by 4 bases; bases with no gene match: 6. CDR3 region: CASSRTGINEQYF. Here the CDR3 DNA reads TGTGCCAGCAGCCGGACAGGAATCAACGAGCAGTACTTC.

The J gene is TRBJ2-2, the V gene TRBV2; perhaps TRBD2 as D (6 bases). There are 16 residues in the CDR3. Germline loops: CDR1 SNHLY, CDR2 FYNNEI. Deletions cut 6 bases from V and 4 bases from J, with 18 bases between. The CDR3 coding sequence is TGTGCCAGCAGCCACGATTCGGGAGCGGGCACCGGGGAGCTGTTTTTT. As protein: CASSHDSGAGTGELFF.

The V gene is TRBV30, the J gene TRBJ1-2; TRBD1 matches 10 bases. CDR1 and CDR2 from the germline V gene are GTSNPN and SVGIG (reference sequence). The CDR3 consists of 11 residues. The ends lost 7 bases at V and 8 bases at J; junction bases unmatched: 4. Written as DNA, the CDR3 is TGTGCCTCAGGACAGGGGGGAGGCTACACCTTC. This codes for CASGQGGGYTF. Full variable domain (rest looked up from reference TRBV30 and TRBJ1-2): SQTIHQWPATLVQPVGSPLSLECTVEGTSNPNLYWYRQAAGRGLQLLFYSVGIGQISSEVPQNLSASRPQDRQFILSSKKLLLSDSGFYLCASGQGGGYTFGSGTRLTVV.

The chain combines TRBV10-3 with TRBJ2-5; 10 nucleotides line up with TRBD2. With 4 bases clipped from V and 1 base from J, the junction kept 3 bases outside the gene matches. The CDR3 extends over 15 amino acids. Germline CDR1 is ENHRY and CDR2 is SYGVKD. The CDR3 DNA reads as TGTGCCATCAGTGGCGTAGCGGGGGGCCAAGAGACCCAGTACTTC. As protein: CAISGVAGGQETQYF.

V gene TRBV15 combines with J gene TRBJ1-2; 10 bases align to TRBD1. Trimming took 5 bases from V and 8 from J; bases not matched to a gene: 11. From germline, CDR1 is LNHNV and CDR2 YYDKDF (reference sequence). The CDR3 extends over 15 amino acids. In DNA, the CDR3 is TGTGCCACCAGCGAAGACGGCGACAGGGGGCAAGGCTACACCTTC. This translates into CATSEDGDRGQGYTF.

The chain has TRBV5-4 and TRBJ1-2, with 9 bases lining up with TRBD1. Germline CDR1 reads SGHNT; CDR2 reads YYREEE (reference sequence). The CDR3 contains 13 residues. V was clipped by 4 bases and J by 7 bases; unmatched bases: 5. Written as DNA, the CDR3 is TGTGCCAGCAGCCTGAAGGACAGGGGTGGCTACACCTTC. Amino acids: CASSLKDRGGYTF.

The table lists this clone with a count of one. This chain joins TRBV5-1 and TRBJ2-1, with TRBD2 matching 8 bases. The trim removed 6 bases at V and 0 bases at J, leaving 2 bases unmatched. CDR3 length: 14 residues. CDR1 and CDR2 (germline): SGHRS, YFSETQ. CDR3 amino acids: CASKRGGSYNEQFF. The CDR3, as DNA: TGCGCCAGCAAACGGGGGGGCTCCTACAATGAGCAGTTCTTC.

In DNA, the CDR3 is TGTGCCAGCAGCTTAACGGGGGGTGGCAGCCTGGGGAATGAGCAGTTCTTC. Its translation: CASSLTGGGSLGNEQFF. The gene calls are TRBV7-9 and TRBJ2-1, with 7 bases that match TRBD2. The CDR3 spans 17 residues. The germline V gene encodes CDR1 SEHNR and CDR2 FQNEAQ (reference sequence). With 2 bases clipped from V and 7 bases from J, the junction kept 14 bases outside the gene matches.

This rearrangement joins TRBV28 to TRBJ2-1; a weak D match, TRBD2 (5 bases). With 2 bases removed from V and 8 bases from J, the gap between germline ends came to 10 bases. Germline-derived CDR1 and CDR2 are MDHEN and SYDVKM. CDR3 size: 13 residues. The CDR3 is CASSLGGSDEQFF. CDR3 nucleotide sequence: TGTGCCAGCAGTTTAGGCGGGTCGGATGAGCAGTTCTTC.

The V and J genes are TRBV2 and TRBJ2-1, with 8 nucleotides matching TRBD1. The germline CDR1 and CDR2 sequences are SNHLY and FYNNEI. J was trimmed by 4 bases and V by 6 bases; bases with no gene match: 23. CDR3 length equals 20 residues. CDR3 sequence reads: CASSYLAGGRPPTTYNEQFF. The CDR3 DNA follows: TGTGCCAGCAGCTATCTCGCAGGGGGCCGACCACCTACCACATACAATGAGCAGTTCTTC.

There are a few counts of this clone. V gene TRBV19 combines with J gene TRBJ2-3; 9 bases line up with TRBD1. There are 15 residues in the CDR3. From germline, CDR1 is LNHDA and CDR2 SQIVND (reference sequence). After removal of 2 bases from V and 2 bases from J, the junction contained 2 bases not matched to a gene. DNA of the CDR3: TGTGCCAGTAGTATAAGACAGGGGGACACAGATACGCAGTATTTT. It specifies CASSIRQGDTDTQYF. Drawing the rest from reference TRBV19 and TRBJ2-3, the complete variable domain is DGGITQSPKYLFRKEGQNVTLSCEQNLNHDAMYWYRQDPGQGLRLIYYSQIVNDFQKGDIAEGYSVSREKKESFPLTVTSAQKNPTAFYLCASSIRQGDTDTQYFGPGTRLTVL.

The chain recombines TRBV7-2 with TRBJ1-6; 7 bases match TRBD1. The CDR3 is 14 residues long. The V gene's germline CDR1 is SGHTA and CDR2 FQGNSA. The trim removed 3 bases at V and 8 bases at J, leaving 4 bases unmatched. The CDR3 DNA sequence: TGTGCCAGCAGCTTCCGGCAGGGGGATTCACCCCTCCACTTT. Translated, it gives CASSFRQGDSPLHF.

CDR3 in amino acids: CASSATGTGGELFF. In nucleotides, the CDR3 is TGTGCCAGCAGCGCGACAGGGACCGGCGGGGAGCTGTTTTTT. The rearrangement uses TRBV11-2 and TRBJ2-2; the match to TRBD1 covers 7 bases. Per the germline V gene, CDR1 is SGHAT and CDR2 is FQNNGV. The length of the CDR3 is 14 residues. V dropped 5 bases and J dropped 7; count of bases not matched to a gene: 7.

CDR3 residues: CASSRGEGTSGNPIDTGELFF. CDR3 DNA: TGTGCCAGCAGCCGTGGAGAAGGGACTAGCGGGAACCCCATTGACACCGGGGAGCTGTTTTTT. The chain has TRBV7-3 and TRBJ2-2; 13 nucleotides line up with TRBD2. The CDR3 loop spans 21 amino acids. Losses at the gene ends were 5 bases for V and 3 bases for J; bases not matched to a gene: 18. The germline CDR1 and CDR2 sequences are SGHTA and FQGTGA.

The CDR3 spells CASSGSGITDTQYF. In DNA, the CDR3 is TGTGCCAGCAGCGGTAGCGGAATCACAGATACGCAGTATTTT. The rearrangement links TRBV7-6 to TRBJ2-3; a possible D gene is TRBD2 (6 bases). CDR3 length: 14 amino acids. Germline V CDR1 and CDR2: SGHVS, FNYEAQ. V lost 5 bases, J lost 2 bases, and 11 bases lay in between.

The chain joins TRBV10-3 to TRBJ2-5; 7 positions match TRBD2. V lost 2 bases to trimming and J lost 4 bases; unmatched junction nucleotides: 4. There are 14 residues in the CDR3. CDR1 ENHRY and CDR2 SYGVKD come from the germline V gene. The CDR3 region has the DNA TGTGCCATCAGTGAGCCAACGGGGGGAGAGACCCAGTACTTC. The encoded protein is CAISEPTGGETQYF.